These T cell receptor beta chains were read from a single sample in a study of blood T cell repertoires in COVID-19. The data were produced by immunoSEQ multiplex PCR, yet TCRdb's version contains in-frame clones alone and is incomplete. The data contain approximately 390,000 clones, 88% of them singletons. What was sequenced was PBMCs or T cells enriched from blood (not recorded which). All receptors derive from a woman aged 40-49 years with acute COVID-19. The CDR3 runs from the conserved cysteine through the conserved F or W. The D gene is left open where the match is weak. Clone size appears in some rows only: once, few, many, or a class for an expanded clone.

abundance: -
j_gene: TRBJ1-1
v_gene: TRBV15
d_gene: -
CDR3aa: CATSIAGPNTEAFF
CDR3nt: TGTGCCACCAGCATCGCAGGGCCGAACACTGAAGCTTTCTTT

abundance: -
j_gene: TRBJ1-1
v_gene: TRBV7-2
d_gene: TRBD1
CDR3aa: CASSLLPTGVNTEAFF
CDR3nt: TGTGCCAGCAGCTTACTTCCGACAGGGGTGAACACTGAAGCTTTCTTT

abundance: few
j_gene: TRBJ1-5
v_gene: TRBV7-2
d_gene: TRBD1
CDR3aa: CASSLKGDSYSNQPQHF
CDR3nt: TGTGCCAGCAGCCTCAAGGGGGACAGCTATAGCAATCAGCCCCAGCATTTT

abundance: -
j_gene: TRBJ2-7
v_gene: TRBV10-1
d_gene: -
CDR3aa: CASSPPGQGLYEQYF
CDR3nt: TGCGCCAGCAGTCCACCGGGCCAGGGCCTCTACGAGCAGTACTTC

abundance: -
j_gene: TRBJ1-1
v_gene: TRBV18
d_gene: -
CDR3aa: CASSRVGGTEAFF
CDR3nt: TGTGCCAGCTCACGGGTGGGGGGCACTGAAGCTTTCTTT

abundance: -
j_gene: TRBJ1-5
v_gene: TRBV19
d_gene: -
CDR3aa: CASSIQASGEPQHF
CDR3nt: TGTGCCAGTAGTATACAGGCGAGCGGGGAGCCCCAGCATTTT

abundance: -
j_gene: TRBJ1-1
v_gene: TRBV5-1
d_gene: -
CDR3aa: CASSLVGANTEAFF
CDR3nt: TGCGCCAGCAGCTTGGTGGGGGCGAACACTGAAGCTTTCTTT

abundance: -
j_gene: TRBJ1-2
v_gene: TRBV14
d_gene: -
CDR3aa: CASSQDAGAISYGYTF
CDR3nt: TGTGCCAGCAGCCAAGATGCAGGGGCCATCAGCTATGGCTACACCTTC

abundance: -
j_gene: TRBJ1-1
v_gene: TRBV5-1
d_gene: -
CDR3aa: CASSLEGGANTEAFF
CDR3nt: TGCGCCAGCAGCTTGGAAGGAGGGGCGAACACTGAAGCTTTCTTT

abundance: -
j_gene: TRBJ1-4
v_gene: TRBV29-1
d_gene: -
CDR3aa: CSVEDRSNGNEKLFF
CDR3nt: TGCAGCGTTGAAGATCGTTCGAACGGTAATGAAAAACTGTTTTTT

abundance: -
j_gene: TRBJ2-7
v_gene: TRBV30
d_gene: -
CDR3aa: CAWSVLGTRDEQYF
CDR3nt: TGTGCCTGGAGTGTATTGGGGACAAGAGACGAGCAGTACTTC

abundance: once
j_gene: TRBJ1-1
v_gene: TRBV20-1
d_gene: TRBD1
CDR3aa: CSARGQGWAFF
CDR3nt: TGCAGTGCTAGGGGACAGGGGTGGGCTTTCTTT

abundance: -
j_gene: TRBJ1-5
v_gene: TRBV11-2
d_gene: -
CDR3aa: CASSPTVNQPQHF
CDR3nt: TGTGCCAGCAGCCCCACAGTCAATCAGCCCCAGCATTTT

abundance: once
j_gene: TRBJ1-1
v_gene: TRBV5-1
d_gene: -
CDR3aa: CASSSLFKADTEAFF
CDR3nt: TGCGCCAGCAGCTCCTTATTTAAGGCGGACACTGAAGCTTTCTTT

abundance: -
j_gene: TRBJ2-6
v_gene: TRBV19
d_gene: TRBD1
CDR3aa: CASSMNRGSSGANVLTF
CDR3nt: TGTGCCAGTAGTATGAACAGGGGAAGCTCTGGGGCCAACGTCCTGACTTTC

abundance: -
j_gene: TRBJ1-4
v_gene: TRBV7-9
d_gene: -
CDR3aa: CASSLVAGAGANEKLFF
CDR3nt: TGTGCCAGCAGCTTAGTGGCGGGGGCCGGGGCTAATGAAAAACTGTTTTTT

abundance: -
j_gene: TRBJ1-2
v_gene: TRBV6-5
d_gene: TRBD1
CDR3aa: CASSYRERTGGAGYTF
CDR3nt: TGTGCCAGCAGTTACAGGGAAAGGACAGGGGGAGCGGGCTACACCTTC

abundance: -
j_gene: TRBJ1-1
v_gene: TRBV5-1
d_gene: TRBD1
CDR3aa: CASSLPGTAPEAFF
CDR3nt: TGCGCCAGCAGCTTGCCCGGGACAGCCCCTGAAGCTTTCTTT

abundance: -
j_gene: TRBJ2-1
v_gene: TRBV18
d_gene: -
CDR3aa: CASSPDSGHEQFF
CDR3nt: TGTGCCAGCTCACCAGACAGTGGCCATGAGCAGTTCTTC

abundance: -
j_gene: TRBJ1-2
v_gene: TRBV5-1
d_gene: TRBD1
CDR3aa: CASSPETGGYGYTF
CDR3nt: TGCGCCAGCAGCCCGGAGACAGGGGGCTATGGCTACACCTTC

abundance: -
j_gene: TRBJ1-4
v_gene: TRBV2
d_gene: -
CDR3aa: CASRNAGVEGEKLFF
CDR3nt: TGTGCCAGCAGAAACGCAGGGGTTGAGGGCGAAAAACTGTTTTTT

abundance: few
j_gene: TRBJ1-2
v_gene: TRBV24-1
d_gene: TRBD1
CDR3aa: CATSDPRTGGHGYTF
CDR3nt: TGTGCCACCAGTGACCCGAGGACAGGGGGCCATGGCTACACCTTC

abundance: -
j_gene: TRBJ2-3
v_gene: TRBV7-2
d_gene: -
CDR3aa: CASSISRGSTDTQYF
CDR3nt: TGTGCCAGCAGCATAAGCCGGGGGTCCACAGATACGCAGTATTTT

abundance: few
j_gene: TRBJ1-4
v_gene: TRBV15
d_gene: -
CDR3aa: CATSRVRVPGEKLFF
CDR3nt: TGTGCCACCAGCAGAGTGCGGGTGCCAGGAGAAAAACTGTTTTTT

abundance: -
j_gene: TRBJ2-7
v_gene: TRBV6-5
d_gene: -
CDR3aa: CASSYRGSDEQYF
CDR3nt: TGTGCCAGCAGTTACAGGGGGTCGGACGAGCAGTACTTC

abundance: -
j_gene: TRBJ1-2
v_gene: TRBV30
d_gene: TRBD1
CDR3aa: CAWSIPGGAGIYGYTF
CDR3nt: TGTGCCTGGAGCATCCCAGGGGGCGCGGGAATCTATGGCTACACCTTC

abundance: -
j_gene: TRBJ1-6
v_gene: TRBV11-2
d_gene: -
CDR3aa: CASSLAGGTYNSPLHF
CDR3nt: TGTGCCAGCAGCTTAGCAGGAGGGACCTATAATTCACCCCTCCACTTT

abundance: -
j_gene: TRBJ1-3
v_gene: TRBV10-3
d_gene: -
CDR3aa: CAISDPIQVRSGNTIYF
CDR3nt: TGTGCCATCAGTGACCCCATACAGGTCCGCTCTGGAAACACCATATATTTT

abundance: -
j_gene: TRBJ2-3
v_gene: TRBV27
d_gene: -
CDR3aa: CASSSSTGTTSDTQYF
CDR3nt: TGTGCCAGCAGTTCATCGACCGGGACAACCAGTGATACGCAGTATTTT

abundance: -
j_gene: TRBJ2-5
v_gene: TRBV24-1
d_gene: -
CDR3aa: CATSDLMFSYF
CDR3nt: TGTGCCACCAGTGATTTAATGTTCTCCTACTTC

abundance: -
j_gene: TRBJ2-6
v_gene: TRBV19
d_gene: -
CDR3aa: CASSPRGPPGANVLTF
CDR3nt: TGTGCCAGTAGTCCCCGCGGTCCCCCTGGGGCCAACGTCCTGACTTTC

abundance: once
j_gene: TRBJ2-5
v_gene: TRBV4-1
d_gene: TRBD2
CDR3aa: CASSQGGAERGTKETQYF
CDR3nt: TGCGCCAGCAGCCAAGGGGGAGCGGAGCGGGGAACAAAAGAGACCCAGTACTTC